This T cell receptor (beta chain) emerged from a study of CD8+CD57+ T cells in acquired aplastic anemia. Study at large: Sorted cells (CD4+ and CD8+) yielded DNA amounts that averaged roughly 3.5 ug. The study's findings and limits: Patients shared 25 to 35 CD8+ CDR3 sequences with controls.

Concerning this clonotype: Its antigen remains unknown.

Template material for TCR beta VDJ and CDR3 profiling consisted of genomic DNA. TCRdb itself ran the reads through MiXCR, one entry per CDR3 protein. The table lists about 120,000 distinct CDR3 sequences, roughly 55% of them singletons. CDR3 size: 13 residues. Germline V lookup: CDR1 LNHDA, CDR2 SQIVND (reference sequence). Between the trimmed V and J ends, which lost 7 bases and 0 bases, there was a span of 7 bases. Flow cytometry had shown expanded CD8+CD57+ cells in the patients chosen for sequencing. Severe acquired aplastic anemia was present in all patients. Blood came from patients not yet given any therapy.

Sequenced material: sorted CD4+, CD8+, or CD8+CD57+ T cells (not recorded which) from PBMCs. The chain couples TRBV19 to TRBJ1-5, with unresolved D. This receptor was taken from a human donor with aplastic anemia. CDR3 in DNA: TGTGCCAGTACAGACTATAGCAATCAGCCCCAGCATTTT. Protein: CASTDYSNQPQHF.